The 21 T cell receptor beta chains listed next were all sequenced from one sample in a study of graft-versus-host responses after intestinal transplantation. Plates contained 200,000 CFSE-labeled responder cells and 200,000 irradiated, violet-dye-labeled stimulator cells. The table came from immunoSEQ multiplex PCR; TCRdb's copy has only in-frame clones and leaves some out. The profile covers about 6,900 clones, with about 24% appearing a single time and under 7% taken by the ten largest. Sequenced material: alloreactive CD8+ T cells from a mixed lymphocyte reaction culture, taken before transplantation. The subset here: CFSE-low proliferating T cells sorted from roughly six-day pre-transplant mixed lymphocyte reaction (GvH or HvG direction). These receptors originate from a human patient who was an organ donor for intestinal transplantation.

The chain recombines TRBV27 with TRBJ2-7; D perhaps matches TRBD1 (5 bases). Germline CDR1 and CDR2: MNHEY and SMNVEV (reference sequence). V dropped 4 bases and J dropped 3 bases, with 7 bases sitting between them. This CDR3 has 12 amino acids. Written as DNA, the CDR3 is TGTGCCAGCAGTTCCCAGGGCTACGAGCAGTACTTC. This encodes CASSSQGYEQYF.

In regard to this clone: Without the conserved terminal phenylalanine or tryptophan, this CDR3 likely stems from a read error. The CDR3 reads CGSAGGLNYGYTS. CDR3 DNA sequence: TGCGGCTCAGCAGGGGGCCTTAACTATGGCTACACCTCC. V is TRBV29-1 and J is TRBJ1-2; 8 bases align to TRBD1. CDR1 SQVTM and CDR2 ANQGSEA come from the germline V gene. The CDR3 sequence is 13 residues long.

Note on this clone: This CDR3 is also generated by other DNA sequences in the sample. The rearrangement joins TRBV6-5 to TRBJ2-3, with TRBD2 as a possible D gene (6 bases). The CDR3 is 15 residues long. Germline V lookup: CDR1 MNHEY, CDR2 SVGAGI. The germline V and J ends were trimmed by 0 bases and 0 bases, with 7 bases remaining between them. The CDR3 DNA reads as TGTGCCAGCAGTTACTCTAGCGGAAGCACAGATACGCAGTATTTT. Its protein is CASSYSSGSTDTQYF.

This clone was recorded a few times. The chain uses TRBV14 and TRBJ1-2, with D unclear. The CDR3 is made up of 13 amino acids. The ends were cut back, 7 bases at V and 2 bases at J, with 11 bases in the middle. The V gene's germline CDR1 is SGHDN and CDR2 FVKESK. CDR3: CASTTSGNYGYTF. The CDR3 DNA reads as TGTGCCAGCACAACTAGTGGCAACTATGGCTACACCTTC.

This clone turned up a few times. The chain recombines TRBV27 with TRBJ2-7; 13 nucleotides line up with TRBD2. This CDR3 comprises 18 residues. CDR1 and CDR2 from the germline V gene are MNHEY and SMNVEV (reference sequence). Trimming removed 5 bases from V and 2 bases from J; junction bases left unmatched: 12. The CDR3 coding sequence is TGTGCCAGCAGTAAACCCGCCGTGGGACTAGCGGGGCCCTACGAGCAGTACTTC. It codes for CASSKPAVGLAGPYEQYF.

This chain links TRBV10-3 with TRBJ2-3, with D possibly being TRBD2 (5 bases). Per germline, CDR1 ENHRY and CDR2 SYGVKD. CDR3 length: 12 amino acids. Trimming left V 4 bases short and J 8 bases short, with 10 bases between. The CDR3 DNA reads TGTGCCATCAGTGTGTGGACTGGTACGCAGTATTTT. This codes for CAISVWTGTQYF.

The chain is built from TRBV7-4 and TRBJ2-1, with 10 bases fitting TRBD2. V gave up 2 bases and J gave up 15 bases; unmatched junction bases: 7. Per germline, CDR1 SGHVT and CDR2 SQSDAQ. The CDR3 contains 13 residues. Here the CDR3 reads CASSLLAGVDPFF. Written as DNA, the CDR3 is TGTGCCAGCAGCTTACTAGCGGGAGTTGATCCGTTCTTC. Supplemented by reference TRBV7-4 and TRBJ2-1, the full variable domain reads GAGVSQSPRYKVAKRGRDVALRCDSISGHVTLYWYRQTLGQGSEVLTYSQSDAQRDKSGRPSGRFSAERPERSVSTLKIQRTEQGDSAVYLCASSLLAGVDPFFGPGTRLTVL.

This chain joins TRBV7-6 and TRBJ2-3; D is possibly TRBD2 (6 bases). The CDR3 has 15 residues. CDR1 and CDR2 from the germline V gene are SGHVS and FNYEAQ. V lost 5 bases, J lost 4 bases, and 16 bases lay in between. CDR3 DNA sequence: TGTGCCAGCAGCCCCCGGGAGAGTGAGGCAGATACGCAGTATTTT. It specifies CASSPRESEADTQYF.

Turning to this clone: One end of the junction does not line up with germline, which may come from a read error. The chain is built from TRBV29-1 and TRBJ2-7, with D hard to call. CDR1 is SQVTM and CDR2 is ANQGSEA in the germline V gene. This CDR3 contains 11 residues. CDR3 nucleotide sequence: TGCAGCGACAACACCTTAGCCGAGCGGTACTTC. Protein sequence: CSDNTLAERYF.

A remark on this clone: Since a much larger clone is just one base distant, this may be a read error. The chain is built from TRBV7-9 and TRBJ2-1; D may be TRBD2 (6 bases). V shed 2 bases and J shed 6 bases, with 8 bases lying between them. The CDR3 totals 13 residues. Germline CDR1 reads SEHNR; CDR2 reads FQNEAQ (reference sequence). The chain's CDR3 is CASSLMGGNEQFF. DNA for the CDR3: TGTGCCAGCAGCTTAATGGGGGGCAATGAGCAGTTCTTC. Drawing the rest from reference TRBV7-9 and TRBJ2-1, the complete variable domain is DTGVSQNPRHKITKRGQNVTFRCDPISEHNRLYWYRQTLGQGPEFLTYFQNEAQLEKSRLLSDRFSAERPKGSFSTLEIQRTEQGDSAMYLCASSLMGGNEQFFGPGTRLTVL.

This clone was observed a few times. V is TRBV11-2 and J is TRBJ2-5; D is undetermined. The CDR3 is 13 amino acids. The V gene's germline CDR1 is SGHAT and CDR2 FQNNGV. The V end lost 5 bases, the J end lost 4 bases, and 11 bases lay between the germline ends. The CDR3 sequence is CASSPVPGETQYF. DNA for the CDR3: TGTGCCAGCAGCCCCGTGCCGGGAGAGACCCAGTACTTC.

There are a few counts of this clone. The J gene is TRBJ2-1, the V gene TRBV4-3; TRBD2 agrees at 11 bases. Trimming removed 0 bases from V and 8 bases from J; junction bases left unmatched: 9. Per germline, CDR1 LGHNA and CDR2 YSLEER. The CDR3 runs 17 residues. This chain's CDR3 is CASSQDSVAGGPYEQFF. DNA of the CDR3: TGCGCCAGCAGCCAAGATTCGGTAGCGGGAGGGCCCTATGAGCAGTTCTTC.

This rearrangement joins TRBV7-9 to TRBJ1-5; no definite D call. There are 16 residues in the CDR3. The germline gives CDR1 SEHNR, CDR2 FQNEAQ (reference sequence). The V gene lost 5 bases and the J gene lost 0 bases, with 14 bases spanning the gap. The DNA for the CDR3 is TGTGCCAGCAGCCTTCATTCGGGGAATAGCAATCAGCCCCAGCATTTT. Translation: CASSLHSGNSNQPQHF.

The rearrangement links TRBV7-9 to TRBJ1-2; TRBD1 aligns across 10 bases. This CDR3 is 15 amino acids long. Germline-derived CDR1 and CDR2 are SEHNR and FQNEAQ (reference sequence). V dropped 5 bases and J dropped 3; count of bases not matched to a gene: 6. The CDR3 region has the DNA TGTGCCAGCAGCCTCAGCGGGACAGGGGACTATGGCTACACCTTC. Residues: CASSLSGTGDYGYTF.

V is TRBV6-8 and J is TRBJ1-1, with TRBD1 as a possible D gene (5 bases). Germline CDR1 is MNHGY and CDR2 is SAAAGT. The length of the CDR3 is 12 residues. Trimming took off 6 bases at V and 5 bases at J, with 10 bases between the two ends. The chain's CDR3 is CASSSGRTEAFF. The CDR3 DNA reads TGTGCCAGCAGCTCGGGACGGACTGAAGCTTTCTTT.

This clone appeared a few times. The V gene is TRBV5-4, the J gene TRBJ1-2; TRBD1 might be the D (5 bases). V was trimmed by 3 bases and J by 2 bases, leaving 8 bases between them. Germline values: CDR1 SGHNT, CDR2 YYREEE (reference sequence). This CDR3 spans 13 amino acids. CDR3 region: CASSWGTNYGYTF. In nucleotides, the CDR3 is TGTGCCAGCAGCTGGGGGACCAACTATGGCTACACCTTC.

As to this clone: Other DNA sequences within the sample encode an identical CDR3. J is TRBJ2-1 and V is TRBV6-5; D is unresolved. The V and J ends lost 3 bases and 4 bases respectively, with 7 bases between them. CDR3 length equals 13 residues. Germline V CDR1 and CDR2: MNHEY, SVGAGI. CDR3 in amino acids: CASSYGGYNEQFF. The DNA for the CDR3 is TGTGCCAGCAGTTATGGCGGTTACAATGAGCAGTTCTTC.

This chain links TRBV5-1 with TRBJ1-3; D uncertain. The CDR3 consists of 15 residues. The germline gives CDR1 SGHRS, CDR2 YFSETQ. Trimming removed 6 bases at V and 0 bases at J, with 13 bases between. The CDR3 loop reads CASTVDPRSGNTIYF. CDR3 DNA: TGCGCCAGCACGGTGGACCCCCGCTCTGGAAACACCATATATTTT. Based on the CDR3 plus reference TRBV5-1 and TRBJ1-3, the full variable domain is KAGVTQTPRYLIKTRGQQVTLSCSPISGHRSVSWYQQTPGQGLQFLFEYFSETQRNKGNFPGRFSGRQFSNSRSEMNVSTLELGDSALYLCASTVDPRSGNTIYFGEGSWLTVV.

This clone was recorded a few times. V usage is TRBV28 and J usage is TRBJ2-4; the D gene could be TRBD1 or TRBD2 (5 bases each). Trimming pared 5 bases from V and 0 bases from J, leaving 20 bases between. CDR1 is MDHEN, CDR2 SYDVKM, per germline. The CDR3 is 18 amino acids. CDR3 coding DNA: TGTGCCAGCAGTATATATTGGGGGTACGGAATAGCCAAAAACATTCAGTACTTC. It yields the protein CASSIYWGYGIAKNIQYF.

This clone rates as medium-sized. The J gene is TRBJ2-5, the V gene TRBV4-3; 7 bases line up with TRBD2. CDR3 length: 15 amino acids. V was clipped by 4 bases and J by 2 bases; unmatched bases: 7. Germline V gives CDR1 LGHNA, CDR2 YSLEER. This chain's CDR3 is CASSPWEGGQETQYF. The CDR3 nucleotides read TGCGCCAGCAGCCCCTGGGAGGGAGGGCAAGAGACCCAGTACTTC.

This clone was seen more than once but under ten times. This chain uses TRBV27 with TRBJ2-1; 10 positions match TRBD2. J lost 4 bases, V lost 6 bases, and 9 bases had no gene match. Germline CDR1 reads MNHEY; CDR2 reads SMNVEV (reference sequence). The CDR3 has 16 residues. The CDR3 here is CASRPLAGVVYNEQFF. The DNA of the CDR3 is TGTGCCAGCAGACCCCTAGCGGGAGTGGTTTACAATGAGCAGTTCTTC.